This is a list of T cell receptor beta chains from one sample in a study of identical twins. Each CDR3 protein gets one entry after TCRdb re-called the 5' RACE reads with MiXCR. The repertoire has more than 200,000 distinct CDR3 sequences, about 14% of them found once; the top ten carry 8.5% to 10%. The specimen sequenced was memory (CD45RO+) T cells sorted from blood. These receptors all come from a woman younger than 35 in good health. Each CDR3 is given with its conserved first and last residue. A D gene is named only where the DNA matches it firmly. Size values are once, few and many counts, or a class for expanded clones, and some rows have none.

v_gene: TRBV6-1
j_gene: TRBJ1-6
d_gene: NA
abundance: NA
CDR3aa: CASSEMRTYNSPLHF
CDR3nt: TGTGCCAGCAGTGAAATGCGGACATATAATTCACCCCTCCACTTT

v_gene: TRBV30
j_gene: TRBJ2-7
d_gene: NA
abundance: NA
CDR3aa: CAGGPNLSYEQYF
CDR3nt: TGTGCCGGGGGACCTAACTTATCCTACGAGCAGTACTTC

v_gene: TRBV3-1
j_gene: TRBJ2-7
d_gene: NA
abundance: NA
CDR3aa: CASSKRGWAGSYEQYF
CDR3nt: TGTGCCAGCAGCAAAAGGGGGTGGGCAGGCTCCTACGAGCAGTACTTC

v_gene: TRBV18
j_gene: TRBJ2-7
d_gene: TRBD2
abundance: NA
CDR3aa: CASSPVAGEPEQYF
CDR3nt: TGTGCCAGCTCACCTGTTGCGGGAGAGCCCGAGCAGTACTTC

v_gene: TRBV6-2/TRBV6-3
j_gene: TRBJ2-1
d_gene: NA
abundance: NA
CDR3aa: CASRNRLAEFF
CDR3nt: TGTGCCAGCAGAAACAGGCTGGCGGAGTTCTTC

v_gene: TRBV20-1
j_gene: TRBJ2-5
d_gene: TRBD2
abundance: NA
CDR3aa: CSAIRLAGGPWETQYF
CDR3nt: TGCAGTGCTATCCGACTAGCGGGGGGCCCTTGGGAGACCCAGTACTTC

v_gene: TRBV5-1
j_gene: TRBJ2-5
d_gene: NA
abundance: many
CDR3aa: CASSWYPGLEVEGSQYF
CDR3nt: TGCGCCAGCAGTTGGTACCCGGGACTGGAGGTTGAAGGGTCCCAGTACTTC

v_gene: TRBV9
j_gene: TRBJ2-7
d_gene: TRBD1
abundance: few
CDR3aa: CASSVEGQGSEQYF
CDR3nt: TGTGCCAGCAGCGTAGAAGGACAGGGAAGCGAGCAGTACTTC

v_gene: TRBV4-2
j_gene: TRBJ2-2
d_gene: NA
abundance: NA
CDR3aa: CASSQGEAGELFF
CDR3nt: TGTGCCAGCAGCCAGGGGGAAGCCGGGGAGCTGTTTTTT

v_gene: TRBV6-1
j_gene: TRBJ2-3
d_gene: NA
abundance: NA
CDR3aa: CASSTLSTDTQYF
CDR3nt: TGTGCCAGCAGCACATTAAGCACAGATACGCAGTATTTT

v_gene: TRBV5-1
j_gene: TRBJ2-6
d_gene: NA
abundance: many
CDR3aa: CASSFTGANVLTF
CDR3nt: TGTGCCAGCAGTTTTACGGGGGCCAACGTCCTGACTTTC

v_gene: TRBV5-6
j_gene: TRBJ2-5
d_gene: NA
abundance: few
CDR3aa: CASSRGWSQETQYF
CDR3nt: TGTGCCAGCAGCCGGGGGTGGTCTCAAGAGACCCAGTACTTC

v_gene: TRBV5-1
j_gene: TRBJ2-3
d_gene: NA
abundance: few
CDR3aa: CASSPARGADTQYF
CDR3nt: TGCGCCAGCAGCCCCGCCAGGGGGGCAGATACGCAGTATTTT

v_gene: TRBV10-3
j_gene: TRBJ2-7
d_gene: NA
abundance: few
CDR3aa: CAIRDYQVLEQYF
CDR3nt: TGTGCCATCAGGGACTACCAAGTCTTGGAGCAGTACTTC

v_gene: TRBV7-2
j_gene: TRBJ2-5
d_gene: NA
abundance: NA
CDR3aa: CASSLGTNQETQYF
CDR3nt: TGTGCCAGCAGTCTTGGGACCAACCAAGAGACCCAGTACTTC

v_gene: TRBV5-1
j_gene: TRBJ1-2
d_gene: TRBD1
abundance: NA
CDR3aa: CASSLTGDNYGYTF
CDR3nt: TGCGCCAGCAGCTTGACAGGGGATAACTATGGCTACACCTTC